The source of this T cell receptor beta chain is a study of blood T cells in healthy people across ages. Findings of the study overall: With donor CMV status unknown, expanded clonotype changes were possibly confounded.

Combining a sample-barcoded 5' primer with a J-beta primer mix, a second PCR ran for 7 to 11 cycles. Via MiXCR, TCRdb re-called the 5' RACE reads, giving one row per CDR3 protein. The repertoire holds about 1.5 million distinct CDR3 sequences, with around 40% as singletons. As regards this clonotype: Its target is unknown.

Between the trimmed V and J ends, which lost 3 bases and 6 bases, there was a span of 15 bases. The CDR3 consists of 14 residues. From germline, CDR1 is DFQATT and CDR2 SNEGSKA (reference sequence). The receptor was derived from a young woman in good health. Sample: blood. The gene calls are TRBV20-1 and TRBJ1-5; possible D gene TRBD1, 5 bases. Written as DNA, the CDR3 is TGCAGTGCTAGCGGGGGGGGGTTTGGTCAGCCCCAGCATTTT. This encodes CSASGGGFGQPQHF.